The rows below give T cell receptor beta chains drawn from one sample of a study of T cells in Graves' hyperthyroidism and ophthalmopathy. TCRdb recomputed calls from the multiplex PCR reads with MiXCR, one row per CDR3 protein. The sample lists around 570,000 distinct CDR3 sequences, 15% to 20% occurring once. The sample consisted of blood. The receptors were sampled from a man aged 40-49 years with Graves' ophthalmopathy. The CDR3 runs from the conserved cysteine through the conserved F or W. The D gene is left open where the match is weak. Clone size is stated in some rows and not others, as once, few, many or a class when expanded.

V	J	size	length	D	CDR3	DNA
TRBV19	TRBJ2-7	-	12	TRBD2	CASSTSGGEQYF	TGTGCCAGTAGTACCAGCGGGGGCGAGCAGTACTTC
TRBV6-5	TRBJ1-2	-	16	TRBD1	CASSYYDRGRGYGYTF	TGTGCCAGCAGTTACTACGACAGGGGGCGCGGCTATGGCTACACCTTC
TRBV27	TRBJ1-2	few	16	-	CASSIRVRASNYGYTF	TGTGCCAGCAGTATCAGGGTTAGGGCCTCTAACTATGGCTACACCTTC
TRBV6-1	TRBJ1-5	-	14	TRBD1	CASSPDREVVAQHF	TGTGCCAGCAGTCCGGACAGGGAAGTGGTGGCCCAGCATTTT
TRBV7-9	TRBJ1-1	few	15	TRBD1	CASSVGQGVYTEAFF	TGTGCCAGCAGCGTGGGACAGGGGGTTTACACTGAAGCTTTCTTT
TRBV4-2	TRBJ2-7	-	14	TRBD1	CASSPQDRGWKQYF	TGTGCCAGTAGTCCCCAGGACAGGGGATGGAAGCAGTACTTC
TRBV12-3/TRBV12-4	TRBJ1-2	many	13	-	CASNSIEGHGYTF	TGTGCCAGCAATAGTATAGAGGGGCACGGCTACACCTTC
TRBV9	TRBJ2-1	few	15	TRBD2	CASSALAGEINEQFF	TGTGCCAGCAGCGCCCTAGCGGGAGAGATCAATGAGCAGTTCTTC
TRBV20-1	TRBJ2-1	many	15	TRBD2	CSAFLAGGPYNEQFF	TGCAGTGCTTTCCTAGCGGGAGGGCCGTACAATGAGCAGTTCTTC
TRBV20-1	TRBJ1-1	-	15	-	CSAREYNRMNTEAFF	TGCAGTGCTAGAGAATATAACCGGATGAACACTGAAGCTTTCTTT
TRBV6-1	TRBJ1-5	-	12	-	CASTSSGQPQHF	TGTGCCAGCACCTCAAGCGGTCAGCCCCAGCATTTT
TRBV7-9	TRBJ1-2	few	19	TRBD1	CASTTDRAEPLLLNYGYTF	TGTGCCAGCACCACGGACAGGGCGGAGCCCCTTCTCCTTAACTATGGCTACACCTTC
TRBV7-3	TRBJ2-3	-	14	-	CASSVGLGADTQYF	TGTGCCAGCAGCGTCGGACTGGGGGCAGATACGCAGTATTTT
TRBV5-1	TRBJ2-7	few	16	TRBD2	CASGMRSGLAADEQYF	TGCGCCAGCGGGATGCGCTCGGGACTAGCGGCCGACGAGCAGTACTTC
TRBV7-2	TRBJ2-3	-	15	-	CASSSPGASTDTQYF	TGTGCCAGCAGCTCCCCTGGAGCTAGCACAGATACGCAGTATTTT
TRBV18	TRBJ2-1	many	15	-	CASSPDLASYNEQFF	TGTGCCAGCTCACCGGATCTAGCTTCCTACAATGAGCAGTTCTTC
TRBV4-1	TRBJ2-1	few	13	-	CASSQPGAEGQFF	TGCGCCAGCAGCCAACCCGGGGCAGAGGGGCAGTTCTTC
TRBV20-1	TRBJ2-1	few	15	TRBD2	CSARDLSGAYNEQFF	TGCAGTGCTAGAGATCTTAGCGGGGCTTACAATGAGCAGTTCTTC
TRBV12-3/TRBV12-4	TRBJ2-7	many	14	-	CASSPYGESYEQYF	TGTGCCAGCAGTCCCTATGGAGAATCCTACGAGCAGTACTTC
TRBV6-1	TRBJ2-6	once	17	TRBD1	CASRWTGEFTGANVLTF	TGTGCCAGCAGGTGGACAGGGGAGTTCACTGGGGCCAACGTCCTGACTTTC
TRBV2	TRBJ2-7	many	12	-	CASKGRLYEQYF	TGTGCCAGCAAGGGACGTCTCTACGAGCAGTACTTC
TRBV12-5	TRBJ2-2	few	17	-	CASGLNGGLLNTGELFF	TGTGCTAGTGGTTTGAATGGGGGACTTCTCAACACCGGGGAGCTGTTTTTT
TRBV2	TRBJ1-2	many	13	-	CASSVRGNYGYTF	TGTGCCAGCAGTGTTCGGGGGAACTATGGCTACACCTTC
TRBV5-6	TRBJ1-3	-	16	-	CASSLGQGMSGNTIYF	TGTGCCAGCAGCTTGGGGCAGGGGATGTCTGGAAACACCATATATTTT
TRBV2	TRBJ2-7	many	14	-	CASRGGEYSYEQYF	TGTGCCAGCAGAGGCGGGGAATATTCCTACGAGCAGTACTTC
TRBV18	TRBJ2-5	many	13	-	CASRQTLKETQYF	TGTGCCAGCCGACAGACATTAAAAGAGACCCAGTACTTC
TRBV27	TRBJ2-1	-	13	-	CASSLSRWDEQFF	TGTGCCAGCAGTTTATCAAGGTGGGATGAGCAGTTCTTC
TRBV29-1	TRBJ2-3	-	14	-	CSVDPGASTDTQYF	TGCAGCGTTGACCCGGGAGCCAGCACAGATACGCAGTATTTT
TRBV27	TRBJ2-3	few	13	-	CASSPSNTNTQYF	TGTGCCAGCAGTCCGTCCAACACGAATACGCAGTATTTT
TRBV7-2	TRBJ2-5	few	13	-	CASSLLQGQTQYF	TGTGCCAGCAGCTTATTACAGGGCCAGACCCAGTACTTC
TRBV20-1	TRBJ2-5	-	13	TRBD2	CSALAGGQEAQYF	TGCAGTGCTTTAGCGGGGGGACAAGAGGCCCAGTACTTC
TRBV30	TRBJ1-5	many	15	TRBD1	CAWSAGTASHQPQHF	TGTGCCTGGAGTGCTGGGACAGCCTCCCATCAGCCCCAGCATTTT
TRBV19	TRBJ1-2	-	17	TRBD1	CASSTSGTGSWLYGYTF	TGTGCCAGTAGTACCTCCGGGACAGGGAGTTGGCTCTATGGCTACACCTTC
TRBV13	TRBJ1-6	many	16	TRBD1	CASSSRDRGTNSPLHF	TGTGCCAGCAGCTCCCGGGACAGGGGAACCAATTCACCCCTCCACTTT
TRBV28	TRBJ1-1	many	11	-	CASSWSTEAFF	TGTGCCAGCAGTTGGAGTACTGAAGCTTTCTTT
TRBV3-1	TRBJ1-1	-	12	-	CASSHIRGEAFF	TGTGCCAGCAGCCATATTAGGGGTGAAGCTTTCTTT
TRBV7-9	TRBJ2-7	-	13	-	CASSSTTVSEQYF	TGTGCCAGCAGCTCAACGACAGTGTCCGAGCAGTACTTC
TRBV6-2/TRBV6-3	TRBJ2-4	-	17	-	CASSLKAGAVAKNIQYF	TGTGCCAGCAGCCTAAAGGCGGGGGCTGTAGCCAAAAACATTCAGTACTTC
TRBV5-6	TRBJ2-1	-	15	TRBD1	CASSLGPGGRNEQFF	TGTGCCAGCAGCTTAGGTCCAGGGGGCAGGAATGAGCAGTTCTTC
TRBV20-1	TRBJ2-7	few	14	-	CSARDGRTDYEQYF	TGCAGTGCTAGAGATGGCAGGACAGACTACGAGCAGTACTTC
TRBV6-1	TRBJ2-4	-	16	-	CASSSRTPGTKNIQYF	TGTGCCAGCAGTTCAAGGACTCCAGGGACCAAAAACATTCAGTACTTC
TRBV6-1	TRBJ2-5	-	15	TRBD2	CASSTSGGLQETQYF	TGTGCCAGCAGCACTAGCGGGGGCCTCCAAGAGACCCAGTACTTC
TRBV10-3	TRBJ2-5	-	13	TRBD1	CAIRGDSQETQYF	TGTGCCATCAGGGGGGACAGCCAAGAGACCCAGTACTTC
TRBV11-2	TRBJ2-7	many	15	TRBD2	CASSLRGEETYEQYF	TGTGCCAGCAGCTTACGGGGGGAAGAGACCTACGAGCAGTACTTC
TRBV3-1	TRBJ1-2	many	14	-	CASSQGVNNYGYTF	TGTGCCAGCAGCCAAGGTGTCAATAACTATGGCTACACCTTC
TRBV7-3	TRBJ2-3	few	14	TRBD2	CASSRTSQRDTQYF	TGTGCCAGCAGCCGGACTAGTCAGCGAGATACGCAGTATTTT
TRBV29-1	TRBJ1-2	-	11	-	CSVLAGDGYTF	TGCAGCGTCCTGGCAGGGGATGGCTACACCTTC
TRBV10-3	TRBJ1-2	-	12	-	CAISEQGTGYTF	TGTGCCATCAGTGAGCAGGGGACTGGCTACACCTTC